Listed here is a single TCR beta chain. This CDR3 has 13 amino acids. V dropped 5 bases and J dropped 4 bases, with 12 bases sitting between them. The method was immunoSEQ multiplex PCR; TCRdb's version includes in-frame clones alone and lacks a portion of them. The repertoire holds 250,000 or so clones, with 80% to 90% as singletons. The data stem from a study of blood T cell repertoires in COVID-19. This chain links TRBV12-3 or TRBV12-4 with TRBJ2-7; a possible D gene is TRBD2 (5 bases). The sample was PBMCs or T cells enriched from blood (not recorded which). This TCR was sampled from a man aged 40-49 years who had recovered from COVID-19. The CDR3 nucleotides are TGTGCCAGCAGTCTACTAGTAAAGTACGAGCAGTACTTC. This codes for CASSLLVKYEQYF.